Below, 8 T cell receptor beta chains from the same sample are listed, as sequenced in a study of cytomegalovirus exposure and HLA in healthy donors. Researchers ran the PCR with 60 Vbeta and 13 Jbeta primers. The data were produced by immunoSEQ multiplex PCR, yet TCRdb's version contains in-frame clones alone and is incomplete. The table shows some 130,000 clones, with almost 85% occurring only once. The sample taken for sequencing was PBMCs. These receptors all come from a boy younger than 10 in good health and CMV-seronegative.

The V call is TRBV15, the J call TRBJ1-1, with D maybe TRBD1 (5 bases). The germline V and J ends were trimmed by 6 bases and 2 bases, with 13 bases remaining between them. This CDR3 has 14 amino acids. Germline V lookup: CDR1 LNHNV, CDR2 YYDKDF (reference sequence). The DNA for the CDR3 is TGTGCCACCAGTCCCGGGGGGGATAACACTGAAGCTTTCTTT. It encodes CATSPGGDNTEAFF.

The chain links TRBV2 to TRBJ2-1; a possible D gene is TRBD2 (6 bases). The germline V gene encodes CDR1 SNHLY and CDR2 FYNNEI. This CDR3 has 13 residues. Here the CDR3 reads CAWGGHSYNEQFF. The CDR3 nucleotides are TGTGCATGGGGAGGACACTCGTACAATGAGCAGTTCTTC.

The chain combines TRBV5-1 with TRBJ1-1, with D possibly being TRBD1 (6 bases). The ends were cut back, 2 bases at V and 5 bases at J, with 16 bases in the middle. The CDR3 has 15 residues. The germline gives CDR1 SGHRS, CDR2 YFSETQ. The CDR3 is CASSFFGTPRTEAFF. The DNA for the CDR3 is TGCGCCAGCAGCTTTTTCGGGACACCTCGGACTGAAGCTTTCTTT.

On this clone: Other nucleotide sequences in the sample specify the same CDR3. The V and J genes are TRBV13 and TRBJ2-7; 10 bases are shared with TRBD1. The germline gives CDR1 PRHDT, CDR2 FYEKMQ (reference sequence). The length of the CDR3 is 14 residues. After removal of 5 bases from V and 3 bases from J, the junction contained 4 bases not matched to a gene. CDR3 in DNA: TGTGCCAGCAGCCCCAGGACAGGGGGCTACGAGCAGTACTTC. Translating it yields CASSPRTGGYEQYF.

The V gene is TRBV7-9, the J gene TRBJ2-1, with D hard to call. V was clipped by 3 bases and J by 10 bases, with 13 bases between them. The length of the CDR3 is 13 residues. The germline V gene encodes CDR1 SEHNR and CDR2 FQNEAQ (reference sequence). The CDR3 spells CASSFFSQTEQFF. The CDR3 DNA sequence: TGTGCCAGCAGCTTCTTCTCGCAAACAGAGCAGTTCTTC.

This chain connects TRBV7-9 to TRBJ2-1, with TRBD2 matching 13 bases. The V segment lost 2 bases and the J segment 9 bases; nucleotides outside the gene matches: 4. This CDR3 is built from 15 residues. Germline V gene sequence: CDR1 SEHNR, CDR2 FQNEAQ (reference sequence). The CDR3: CASSLLGLAGFEQFF. CDR3 DNA: TGTGCCAGCAGCTTACTGGGACTAGCGGGATTTGAGCAGTTCTTC.

This clone is labeled as medium-sized. The J gene is TRBJ1-2, the V gene TRBV4-3; 12 bases line up with TRBD1. This CDR3 contains 16 residues. The germline CDR1 and CDR2 sequences are LGHNA and YSLEER. The V gene end was trimmed by 3 bases and the J gene end by 7 bases; junction bases not matched to a gene: 9. In nucleotides, the CDR3 is TGCGCCAGCAGCCAGTTTACCGGGACAGGGGGCCGTGGCTACACCTTC. Protein sequence: CASSQFTGTGGRGYTF.

The chain combines TRBV7-3 with TRBJ2-1; D is perhaps TRBD2 (7 bases). The CDR3 sequence is 13 residues long. Germline CDR1 reads SGHTA; CDR2 reads FQGTGA. CDR3 residues: CPWGGGGAYEQFF. The CDR3 DNA reads as TGTCCCTGGGGCGGAGGGGGGGCGTATGAGCAGTTCTTC.